The rows below give T cell receptor beta chains drawn from one sample of a study of blood T cells in healthy people across ages. Each CDR3 protein gets one entry after TCRdb re-called the 5' RACE reads with MiXCR. The data contain approximately 2,000,000 distinct CDR3 sequences, around 42% of them singletons. Sample: blood. These receptors all come from a human donor in good health. The CDR3 runs from the conserved cysteine through the conserved F or W. A D gene is named only where the DNA matches it firmly. The size of a clone is reported for some rows only, either as once, few or many, or as a class for expanded clones.

j_call	d_call	clone_size	v_call	cdr3_nt	cdr3_aa
TRBJ1-2	-	-	TRBV13	TGTGCCAGCAGCGGTGGGGAAAACCCCTCTGGGGGCTACACCTTC	CASSGGENPSGGYTF
TRBJ2-3	TRBD2	-	TRBV9	TGTGCCAGCAGCGTAGCTACTGGTGGGGGAGGGACAGATACGCAGTATTTT	CASSVATGGGGTDTQYF
TRBJ2-4	TRBD2	-	TRBV20-1	TGCAGTGCTAGAGAGGGACTAGCAGTAAACATTCAGTACTTC	CSAREGLAVNIQYF
TRBJ2-5	-	few	TRBV7-2	TGTGCCAGCAGCGCAGACGTCGTAGGGACGGGGATGTACCAAGAGACCCAGTACTTC	CASSADVVGTGMYQETQYF
TRBJ1-2	-	many	TRBV20-1	TGCAGTGCTAGAGTGGCAGGGGACTATGGCTACACCTTC	CSARVAGDYGYTF
TRBJ1-2	TRBD1	few	TRBV3-1	TGTGCCAGCAGCCAAGGGGCAGACAGGGGGCACGGTGGCTACACCTTC	CASSQGADRGHGGYTF
TRBJ2-1	TRBD1	-	TRBV29-1	TGCAGCGTAGTACCCGGGACAGGGCCCTGGAATGAGCAGTTCTTC	CSVVPGTGPWNEQFF
TRBJ2-3	-	many	TRBV6-5	TGTGCCAGCATCCCGAGACCAGGGGCTTATTCAGATACGCAGTATTTT	CASIPRPGAYSDTQYF
TRBJ2-1	TRBD1	few	TRBV5-1	TGCGCCAGCAGCCCAACCGGGACAGGGATGAATGAGCAGTTCTTC	CASSPTGTGMNEQFF
TRBJ1-5	-	-	TRBV10-3	TGTGCCATCAGTGACGGACTCAATCAGCCCCAGCATTTT	CAISDGLNQPQHF
TRBJ2-3	-	-	TRBV6-5	TGTGCCAGCAGTCTTAGTAGACAGAGCACAGATACGCAGTATTTT	CASSLSRQSTDTQYF